The source of this T cell receptor beta chain is a study of T-cell memory formation after mild COVID-19. The germline V gene has CDR1 SGHAT and CDR2 FQNNGV. The CDR3 totals 14 residues. With V trimmed by 5 bases and J by 10 bases, 9 bases remained unmatched. This clonotype showed up just a few times. TCRdb analysed the 5' RACE reads with MiXCR anew, one entry per CDR3 protein. Of about 400,000 distinct CDR3 sequences listed, more than 20% are singletons. This clonotype was sampled from an adult woman who had mild COVID-19 (a few samples of this study predate the infection). Cell type and time point are not known. The source material was PBMCs or a T cell subset sorted from them (not recorded which). J is TRBJ1-1 and V is TRBV11-2, with TRBD1 matching over 11 bases. The CDR3 nucleotides are TGTGCCAGCAGCCCAGGACAGGGGGCAATAATAGCTTTCTTT. Translating it yields CASSPGQGAIIAFF.